The following is a TCR beta chain sequence with its context. Donors were ostensibly healthy at sampling, although undocumented immune exposures were probable. This specimen comes from a study of cytomegalovirus exposure and HLA in healthy donors. The PCR employed 60 Vbeta primers together with 13 Jbeta primers. The method was immunoSEQ multiplex PCR; TCRdb's version includes in-frame clones alone and lacks a portion of them. The sample consists of 130,000 or so clones, roughly 82% of them appearing once. Trimming removed 8 bases at V and 0 bases at J, with 17 bases between. Germline CDR1 and CDR2: MNHEY and SMNVEV (reference sequence). This CDR3 comprises 16 residues.

The source is a woman younger than 30 in good health and CMV-seropositive. Sequenced material: PBMCs. The chain combines TRBV27 with TRBJ2-1, with D perhaps matching TRBD2 (6 bases). CDR3 amino acids: CASGLPGLLSYNEQFF. The CDR3 DNA follows: TGTGCCAGCGGCCTTCCGGGACTCCTCTCCTACAATGAGCAGTTCTTC.